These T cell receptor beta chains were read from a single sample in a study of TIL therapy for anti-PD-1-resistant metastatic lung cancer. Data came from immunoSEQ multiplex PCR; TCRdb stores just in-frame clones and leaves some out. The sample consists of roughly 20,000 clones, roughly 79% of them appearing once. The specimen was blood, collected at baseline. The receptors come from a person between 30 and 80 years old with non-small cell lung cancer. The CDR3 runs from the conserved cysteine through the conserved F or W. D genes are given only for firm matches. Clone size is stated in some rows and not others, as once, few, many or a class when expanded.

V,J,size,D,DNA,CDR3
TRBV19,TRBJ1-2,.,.,TGTGCCAGTAGTGCGGGGTGGGGCTATGGCTACACCTTC,CASSAGWGYGYTF
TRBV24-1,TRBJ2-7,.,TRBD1,TGTGCCACCAGTGATCCCGGGACAGGGAGCTCCTACGAGCAGTACTTC,CATSDPGTGSSYEQYF
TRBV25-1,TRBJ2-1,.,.,TGTGCCAGCAGTGAATTTAGGGGGAGAAATGAGCAGTTCTTC,CASSEFRGRNEQFF
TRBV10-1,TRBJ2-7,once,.,TGCGCCAGCAGCGTCCTCGGAGAGCAGTACTTC,CASSVLGEQYF
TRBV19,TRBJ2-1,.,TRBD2,TGTGCCAGTAGTCCCCAGGGCCTACTAGCGTTGAATGAGCAGTTCTTC,CASSPQGLLALNEQFF
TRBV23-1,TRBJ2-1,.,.,TGCGCCAGCAGTCAAAAAGCGGTCTTGAGCTCCTACAATGAGCAGTTCTTC,CASSQKAVLSSYNEQFF
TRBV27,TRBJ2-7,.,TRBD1,TGTGCCAGCAGGACCGGGACAGGGCCCTACGAGCAGTACTTC,CASRTGTGPYEQYF
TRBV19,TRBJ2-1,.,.,TGTGCCAGTAGTATAAGGCTAGACTCCTACAATGAGCAGTTCTTC,CASSIRLDSYNEQFF
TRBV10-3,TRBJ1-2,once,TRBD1,TGTGCCATTACCGGGACAGGGGGTGGCTACACCTTC,CAITGTGGGYTF
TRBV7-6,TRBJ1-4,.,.,TGTGCCAGCAGCCTAGGCCAACGGGCGGGGCGAGCTAATGAAAAACTGTTTTTT,CASSLGQRAGRANEKLFF
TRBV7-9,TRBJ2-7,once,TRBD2,TGTGCCAGCAGCTTAACTAGCGGGACCGAGCAGTACTTC,CASSLTSGTEQYF
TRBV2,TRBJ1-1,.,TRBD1,TGTGCCAGCAGTGATAGGAACAGGGGCTCTGAAGCTTTCTTT,CASSDRNRGSEAFF
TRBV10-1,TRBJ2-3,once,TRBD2,TGCGCCAGCAGTGGGGCTCCGACTAGCGGGAGAGTCGCAGATACGCAGTATTTT,CASSGAPTSGRVADTQYF
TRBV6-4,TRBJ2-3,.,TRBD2,TGTGCCAGCAAGGCGAGCGGGGACACAGATACGCAGTATTTT,CASKASGDTDTQYF
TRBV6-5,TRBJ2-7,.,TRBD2,TGTGCCAGCAGGCCGGGACTATCCCACTACGAGCAGTACTTC,CASRPGLSHYEQYF
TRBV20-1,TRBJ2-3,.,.,TGCAGTGCTAGTGACGTCTACCTCAGGGCAGATACGCAGTATTTT,CSASDVYLRADTQYF
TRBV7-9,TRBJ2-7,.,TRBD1,TGTGCCAGCAGCCGGGACAGGGGGCTCAACGAGCAGTACTTC,CASSRDRGLNEQYF
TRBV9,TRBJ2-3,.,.,TGTGCCAGCAGCGTAGCTGCAGGGGACCCAGATACGCAGTATTTT,CASSVAAGDPDTQYF
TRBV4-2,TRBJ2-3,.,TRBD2,TGTGCCAGCAGCCCCCCTACTAGCGGGGGGGCCTCAGATACGCAGTATTTT,CASSPPTSGGASDTQYF
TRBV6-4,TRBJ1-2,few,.,TGTGCCAGCAGCCCAGGAGGGCGGGAGGCCTATGGCTACACCTTC,CASSPGGREAYGYTF
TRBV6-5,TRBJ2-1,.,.,TGTGCCAGCGCAATGGAGGGGAGATACAATGAGCAGTTCTTC,CASAMEGRYNEQFF
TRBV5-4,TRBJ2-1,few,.,TGTGCCAGCACCGCGGGGCGAATCGGACGAGCCAAACATGATGAGCAGTTCTTC,CASTAGRIGRAKHDEQFF
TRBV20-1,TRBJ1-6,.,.,TGCAGTGCTAGTTCAACAGGGAAGAAATCACCCCTCCACTTT,CSASSTGKKSPLHF
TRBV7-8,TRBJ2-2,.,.,TGTGCCAGCAGCTTAGCTCTTCTAACCGGGGAGCTGTTTTTT,CASSLALLTGELFF
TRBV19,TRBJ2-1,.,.,TGTGCCAGTAGTATACGACTCTACAATGAGCAGTTCTTC,CASSIRLYNEQFF
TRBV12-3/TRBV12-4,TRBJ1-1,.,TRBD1,TGTGCCAGCAGGGCCGGGACAGGGACCGAAGCTTTCTTT,CASRAGTGTEAFF
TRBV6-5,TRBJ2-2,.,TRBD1,TGTGCCAGCAGAATGTGGGACAGGGACACCGGGGAGCTGTTTTTT,CASRMWDRDTGELFF
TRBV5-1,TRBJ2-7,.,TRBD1,TGCGCCAGCAGCTTGGGACAGGGAAACTACTACGAGCAGTACTTC,CASSLGQGNYYEQYF
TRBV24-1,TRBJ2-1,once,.,TGTGCCACCACCGGGGATGAGCAGTTCTTC,CATTGDEQFF
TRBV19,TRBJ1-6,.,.,TGTGCCAGCGGACGGGGCATTGAGGGGTCACCCCTCCACTTT,CASGRGIEGSPLHF
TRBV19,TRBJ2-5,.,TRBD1,TGTGCCAGTAGTATCGGGACAGGGGGTCAAGAGACCCAGTACTTC,CASSIGTGGQETQYF
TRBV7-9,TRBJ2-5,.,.,TGTGCCAGCAGCTTATGGCGAACAGAAGAGACCCAGTACTTC,CASSLWRTEETQYF
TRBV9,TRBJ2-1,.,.,TGTGCCAGCAGCCCCTCACCCCATACCCCAGACAATGAGCAGTTCTTC,CASSPSPHTPDNEQFF